The 20 T cell receptor beta chains given below trace back to one sample, sequenced in a study of HIV-infected children after antiretroviral therapy interruption. RNA-based 3' RACE libraries used unique molecular identifiers. One entry per CDR3 protein, called by TCRdb with MiXCR from the 3' RACE reads. The sample lists more than 75,000 distinct CDR3 sequences; around 6.9% were seen once. Indicated treatment: PENTA 11 planned treatment interruption arm or continuous ART arm. The sample consisted of CD45RA+ CD4+ T cells from PBMCs, pooled from several time points, taken from a donor given antiretroviral therapy, either interrupted or continuous. As to subset: naive CD4+ CD45RA+ CD45RO- T cells. The receptors originated from a pool of human donors with HIV.

This clonotype was detected many times. The chain is built from TRBV5-1 and TRBJ2-7; D remains ambiguous. V was pared by 2 bases and J by 0 bases, with 9 bases between. The CDR3 runs to 14 residues. Germline CDR1 and CDR2: SGHRS and YFSETQ. Here the CDR3 reads CASSFTALSYEQYF. The CDR3 nucleotides are TGCGCCAGCAGCTTTACGGCCCTCTCCTACGAGCAGTACTTC.

The chain employs TRBV12-5 and TRBJ2-2; D is unclear. V was pared by 2 bases and J by 3 bases, with 4 bases between. CDR1 and CDR2 (germline): LGHNT, FRNRAP. The CDR3 loop spans 13 amino acids. CDR3 DNA sequence: TGTGCTAGTGGTTTGTCACACACCGGGGAGCTGTTTTTT. It is translated as CASGLSHTGELFF. The whole variable domain, filled in from reference TRBV12-5 and TRBJ2-2, reads DARVTQTPRHKVTEMGQEVTMRCQPILGHNTVFWYRQTMMQGLELLAYFRNRAPLDDSGMPKDRFSAEMPDATLATLKIQPSEPRDSAVYFCASGLSHTGELFFGEGSRLTVL.

CDR3 region: CAILKGGGPKAGELFF. CDR3 bases: TGTGCCATCCTCAAGGGCGGGGGGCCGAAAGCCGGGGAGCTGTTTTTT. This chain links TRBV10-3 with TRBJ2-2; 8 bases agree with TRBD2. Germline trimming cut 8 bases from V and 6 bases from J; bases unmatched to any gene: 14. Per germline, CDR1 ENHRY and CDR2 SYGVKD. This CDR3 region has 16 residues.

This clonotype is a singleton in its sample. J is TRBJ1-6 and V is TRBV19, with D tentatively TRBD1 (6 bases). This CDR3 contains 15 residues. Germline V CDR1 and CDR2: LNHDA, SQIVND (reference sequence). Trimming shortened V by 8 bases and J by 7 bases, and 18 bases separated the two germline ends. The CDR3 spells CASGLGGSRNSPLHF. DNA of the CDR3: TGTGCCAGTGGACTAGGGGGTTCGAGGAATTCACCCCTCCACTTT.

This sequence joins TRBV18 and TRBJ1-5, with 7 bases fitting TRBD1. The trim removed 2 bases at V and 5 bases at J, leaving 12 bases unmatched. The CDR3 is made up of 17 amino acids. CDR1 KGHSH and CDR2 LQKENI come from the germline V gene. This chain's CDR3 is CASSPRRGQVGDQPQHF. CDR3 nucleotides: TGTGCCAGCTCACCAAGGAGGGGGCAAGTTGGCGATCAGCCCCAGCATTTT.

This clonotype was counted many times. The V and J genes are TRBV7-2 and TRBJ2-5; TRBD2 matches at 9 bases. Trimming cost V 2 bases and J 2 bases; bases outside gene matches: 3. From germline, CDR1 is SGHTA and CDR2 FQGNSA. This CDR3 has 15 residues. The DNA for the CDR3 is TGTGCCAGCAGCTTAAGCGGGGGGTATCAAGAGACCCAGTACTTC. Its protein is CASSLSGGYQETQYF.

This clonotype showed up many times. V is TRBV7-2 and J is TRBJ2-3; TRBD2 matches 14 bases. Trimming at V came to 5 bases and at J to 5 bases, leaving 6 bases not matched to a gene. The length of the CDR3 is 16 residues. The germline V gene has CDR1 SGHTA and CDR2 FQGNSA. Here the CDR3 reads CASSPRLAGGGDTQYF. CDR3 nucleotide sequence: TGTGCCAGCAGCCCTCGACTAGCGGGGGGGGGAGATACGCAGTATTTT.

The CDR3 is CASTGSGPFSEQYF. CDR3 coding DNA: TGTGCCAGTACAGGAAGTGGGCCTTTCTCTGAGCAGTACTTC. The chain combines TRBV19 with TRBJ2-7; no clear D gene. Deletions cut 7 bases from V and 7 bases from J, with 20 bases between. Germline assignment: CDR1 LNHDA and CDR2 SQIVND (reference sequence). This CDR3 is built from 14 residues.

This clonotype was seen repeatedly, ten times or more. The genes are TRBV12-3 or TRBV12-4 and TRBJ1-5; no clear D. Deletions cut 1 base from V and 0 bases from J, with 7 bases between. This CDR3 spans 15 amino acids. CDR3 coding DNA: TGTGCCAGCAGTTTAGTCGGAAATAGCAATCAGCCCCAGCATTTT. Its translation is CASSLVGNSNQPQHF.

This clonotype was recorded many times. The rearrangement links TRBV28 to TRBJ1-5; D is unresolved. Germline V lookup: CDR1 MDHEN, CDR2 SYDVKM. The length of the CDR3 is 14 residues. V dropped 5 bases and J dropped 5 bases, with 13 bases sitting between them. CDR3 loop: CASSVPRRYQPQHF. CDR3 bases: TGTGCCAGCAGTGTTCCCAGAAGATATCAGCCCCAGCATTTT.

This clonotype was seen ten or more times. The chain carries TRBV6-1 and TRBJ1-5; D uncertain. The germline CDR1 and CDR2 sequences are MNHNS and SASEGT. The ends were cut back, 7 bases at V and 7 bases at J, with 17 bases in the middle. This CDR3 is built from 14 residues. The CDR3 here is CASTLVSARQPQHF. CDR3 bases: TGTGCCAGCACGCTAGTAAGCGCGAGGCAGCCCCAGCATTTT.

This clonotype was detected many times. CDR3 protein: CSAKQGGNSNQPQHF. The CDR3 DNA is TGCAGTGCTAAACAGGGGGGGAATAGCAATCAGCCCCAGCATTTT. This chain uses TRBV20-1 with TRBJ1-5; 8 bases are a match to TRBD1. The CDR3 covers 15 residues. Germline V lookup: CDR1 DFQATT, CDR2 SNEGSKA (reference sequence). V trimming: 4 bases; J trimming: 0 bases; junction bases outside the gene matches: 5.

The table lists this clonotype with many counts. The chain couples TRBV19 to TRBJ1-6, with 9 bases lining up with TRBD1. Trimming removed 10 bases from V and 9 bases from J; junction bases left unmatched: 10. The CDR3 totals 14 residues. Germline V gives CDR1 LNHDA, CDR2 SQIVND (reference sequence). The CDR3 DNA reads as TGTGCCACCCGAGGGGGACAGGGAGTTTCACCCCTCCACTTT. Its translation is CATRGGQGVSPLHF.

At least ten counts were recorded for this clonotype. The gene calls are TRBV12-3 or TRBV12-4 and TRBJ2-2; 8 bases are a match to TRBD2. This CDR3 is 19 amino acids long. V dropped 6 bases and J dropped 4; count of bases not matched to a gene: 19. The CDR3, as DNA: TGTGCCAGCAGGAGTTTACGGTCTTATCGGGAGGGCCCCACCGGGGAGCTGTTTTTT. The encoded protein is CASRSLRSYREGPTGELFF.

There are many counts of this clonotype. The J gene is TRBJ2-7, the V gene TRBV6-1; D gene uncertain. The V end was cut by 4 bases, the J end by 0 bases, with 4 bases between. The length of the CDR3 is 12 residues. Germline V gives CDR1 MNHNS, CDR2 SASEGT. CDR3 bases: TGTGCCAGCAGTGGGAACTCCTACGAGCAGTACTTC. Protein product: CASSGNSYEQYF.

This clonotype was recorded many times. The chain joins TRBV24-1 to TRBJ2-6; D uncertain. The ends were cut back, 3 bases at V and 0 bases at J, with 11 bases in the middle. CDR3 size: 17 residues. In germline, CDR1 is KGHDR, CDR2 SFDVKD. CDR3 protein: CATSDHDRVSGANVLTF. The CDR3 region has the DNA TGTGCCACCAGTGATCATGACCGGGTCTCTGGGGCCAACGTCCTGACTTTC.

This clonotype has ten or more counts. This chain connects TRBV3-1 to TRBJ2-7; 9 bases are shared with TRBD2. Trimming cost V 3 bases and J 7 bases; bases outside gene matches: 16. Germline loops: CDR1 LGHDT, CDR2 YNNKEL (reference sequence). The CDR3 has 17 residues. This chain's CDR3 is CASSHTWVAGDPGEQYF. For the CDR3, the DNA is TGTGCCAGCAGCCACACTTGGGTAGCGGGAGACCCAGGGGAGCAGTACTTC.

This clonotype was seen at least ten times. The chain couples TRBV7-2 to TRBJ1-1; D is undetermined. This CDR3 spans 14 amino acids. Germline CDR1 and CDR2: SGHTA and FQGNSA. Trimming stripped 3 bases from V and 0 bases from J, with 8 bases between. The CDR3 nucleotides read TGTGCCAGCAGCTTTACACATCTGAACACTGAAGCTTTCTTT. This encodes CASSFTHLNTEAFF.

The sample holds many counts of this clonotype. V is TRBV9 and J is TRBJ1-2; tentatively, D is TRBD1 (6 bases). The length of the CDR3 is 14 residues. The germline gives CDR1 SGDLS, CDR2 YYNGEE. V lost 3 bases to trimming and J lost 7 bases, with 16 bases between them. CDR3 amino acids: CASSATGDLSGYTF. The CDR3 DNA is TGTGCCAGCAGCGCGACAGGAGACCTTAGTGGCTACACCTTC.

This clonotype occurred many times. The chain uses TRBV5-1 and TRBJ2-4; TRBD2 might be the D (6 bases). The CDR3 is 15 residues long. Germline V gene data show CDR1 as SGHRS and CDR2 as YFSETQ. Trimming removed 5 bases from V and 7 bases from J, with 19 bases in between. The CDR3 region is CASRNNRDAGNIQYF. CDR3 sequence (DNA): TGCGCCAGCAGAAATAACCGGGACGCGGGGAACATTCAGTACTTC.